This entry lists 29 T cell receptor beta chains sequenced from one sample in a study of OX40 agonist ivuxolimab in advanced cancers. Produced via immunoSEQ multiplex PCR; TCRdb's table is partial and in-frame only. This table has 60,000 to 85,000 clones, about 80% appearing once. This specimen consisted of CD4+ or CD8+ T cells sorted from blood, obtained in a trial of the OX40 agonist ivuxolimab. The source is an adult with an advanced solid tumor such as melanoma, head and neck, liver or kidney cancer.

This chain links TRBV11-1 with TRBJ2-2; D is uncertain. V dropped 3 bases and J dropped 2 bases, with 4 bases sitting between them. The germline V gene encodes CDR1 SGHAT and CDR2 FQDESV (reference sequence). The CDR3 has 13 residues. CDR3 DNA sequence: TGTGCCAGCAGCTTTGTAAACACCGGGGAGCTGTTTTTT. Its protein is CASSFVNTGELFF.

CDR3 residues: CASSPLSLSEDYEQYF. The CDR3 DNA reads TGTGCCAGCTCACCATTAAGCTTGTCAGAAGACTACGAGCAGTACTTC. The rearrangement links TRBV18 to TRBJ2-7; D call uncertain. V was clipped by 2 bases and J by 3 bases, with 17 bases between them. Germline loops: CDR1 KGHSH, CDR2 LQKENI. This CDR3 is 16 amino acids long.

The chain is built from TRBV2 and TRBJ2-7; 7 bases align to TRBD2. The V gene's germline CDR1 is SNHLY and CDR2 FYNNEI. V trimming: 4 bases; J trimming: 2 bases; junction bases outside the gene matches: 5. This CDR3 spans 14 amino acids. CDR3 DNA: TGTGCCAGCAGTGTTACGGGAGGCCCCTACGAGCAGTACTTC. This codes for CASSVTGGPYEQYF.

V gene TRBV14 combines with J gene TRBJ2-7; D gene uncertain. The V and J ends lost 4 bases and 4 bases respectively, with 23 bases between them. In germline, CDR1 is SGHDN, CDR2 FVKESK. This CDR3 has 17 residues. The CDR3 coding sequence is TGTGCCAGCAGCCTGAGCCCTCACTACCCCGGCCCTTACGAGCAGTACTTC. Its translation: CASSLSPHYPGPYEQYF.

The chain uses TRBV7-2 and TRBJ2-5; D is perhaps TRBD1 (6 bases). This CDR3 is built from 15 residues. The V gene's germline CDR1 is SGHTA and CDR2 FQGNSA. Trimming took 5 bases from V and 2 from J, leaving 15 bases between them. Here the CDR3 reads CASSPGQIYQETQYF. DNA for the CDR3: TGTGCCAGCAGCCCCGGACAGATTTATCAAGAGACCCAGTACTTC.

The chain employs TRBV7-2 and TRBJ2-2; 13 bases fit TRBD2. CDR3 length: 19 residues. V lost 3 bases to trimming and J lost 1 base; unmatched junction nucleotides: 8. Germline CDR1 SGHTA, CDR2 FQGNSA. CDR3 sequence: CASSFGTSGVVGNTGELFF. The CDR3 nucleotides are TGTGCCAGCAGCTTCGGGACTAGCGGGGTGGTGGGGAACACCGGGGAGCTGTTTTTT.

V and J are TRBV18 and TRBJ1-2; D is unresolved. V gave up 2 bases and J gave up 5 bases, with 12 bases separating them. This CDR3 is built from 14 residues. The germline gives CDR1 KGHSH, CDR2 LQKENI. The DNA for the CDR3 is TGTGCCAGCTCACCAGGCGGGGATGGGTATGGCTACACCTTC. This sequence encodes CASSPGGDGYGYTF.

The chain joins TRBV19 to TRBJ2-7; TRBD1 might be the D (5 bases). Germline CDR1 reads LNHDA; CDR2 reads SQIVND (reference sequence). The V end was cut by 3 bases, the J end by 4 bases, with 13 bases between. CDR3 length: 14 amino acids. The CDR3 DNA follows: TGTGCCAGTAGTATCTCGGCAGGGCTTTACGAGCAGTACTTC. This encodes CASSISAGLYEQYF.

The chain is built from TRBV7-9 and TRBJ2-3; 7 nucleotides line up with TRBD2. V was clipped by 5 bases and J by 0 bases; unmatched bases: 17. Germline V gene sequence: CDR1 SEHNR, CDR2 FQNEAQ (reference sequence). CDR3 size: 19 residues. DNA for the CDR3: TGTGCCAGCAGCGAGGAGTGGCCTAGCGGAGCCCTTAGCACAGATACGCAGTATTTT. Protein sequence: CASSEEWPSGALSTDTQYF.

This chain connects TRBV4-2 to TRBJ1-2; the match to TRBD1 covers 9 bases. V shed 2 bases, J shed 8 bases, and the junction held 12 bases outside the gene matches. CDR1 LGHNA and CDR2 YNFKEQ come from the germline V gene. This CDR3 spans 16 amino acids. The CDR3 protein is CASSQTDRGKSEGYTF. CDR3 in DNA: TGTGCCAGCAGCCAAACGGACAGGGGCAAATCGGAAGGCTACACCTTC.

The rearrangement links TRBV11-2 to TRBJ1-5, with 9 bases aligning to TRBD1. V shed 6 bases, J shed 8 bases, and the junction held 23 bases outside the gene matches. CDR3 length equals 19 residues. Germline CDR1 and CDR2: SGHAT and FQNNGV. CDR3 nucleotide sequence: TGTGCCAGCAGTTCCGGGACAGGGTACTCGTTTGTTGGTCTCGAGCCCCAGCATTTT. It translates to CASSSGTGYSFVGLEPQHF.

The CDR3 reads CASSLSGGSTDTQYF. The CDR3 DNA is TGTGCCAGCAGTCTTAGCGGGGGCAGCACAGATACGCAGTATTTT. The V call is TRBV9, the J call TRBJ2-3, with 9 bases lining up with TRBD2. V gave up 5 bases and J gave up 0 bases; unmatched junction bases: 4. Germline CDR1 and CDR2: SGDLS and YYNGEE. This CDR3 is built from 15 residues.

The J gene is TRBJ2-5, the V gene TRBV19; D might be TRBD1 or TRBD2, each matching 5 bases. CDR1 and CDR2 (germline): LNHDA, SQIVND (reference sequence). V gave up 5 bases and J gave up 11 bases, with 24 bases separating them. This CDR3 has 15 residues. The CDR3 here is CASSPRDGILREQYF. In nucleotides, the CDR3 is TGTGCCAGTAGTCCTCGGGACGGTATACTACGAGAGCAGTACTTC.

This clone was recorded a few times. In nucleotides, the CDR3 is TGTGCCAGCAGTTCCGGCCGTGTTCAGGGAGGCTACACCTTC. Translating gives CASSSGRVQGGYTF. This sequence joins TRBV28 and TRBJ1-2; possibly TRBD1 for D (5 bases). This CDR3 is 14 amino acids long. The V end was cut by 4 bases, the J end by 8 bases, with 17 bases between. Germline values: CDR1 MDHEN, CDR2 SYDVKM.

V gene TRBV7-2 combines with J gene TRBJ2-3; TRBD1 matches at 8 bases. V was pared by 6 bases and J by 1 base, with 6 bases of the junction left unmatched. Germline V lookup: CDR1 SGHTA, CDR2 FQGNSA. CDR3 length: 15 amino acids. The CDR3 sequence: CASSPRGQGTDTQYF. The CDR3 DNA follows: TGTGCCAGCAGTCCAAGGGGACAGGGCACAGATACGCAGTATTTT.

Only one count was recorded for this clone. J is TRBJ2-5 and V is TRBV30; 11 positions match TRBD1. TRBJ2-7 explains the end of the DNA better; the J call may be wrong. The CDR3 consists of 14 residues. The germline CDR1 and CDR2 sequences are GTSNPN and SVGIG (reference sequence). CDR3 sequence: CAWGLLGQGAEQYF. Here the CDR3 DNA reads TGTGCCTGGGGTCTCTTAGGACAGGGGGCCGAGCAGTACTTC.

This clone was picked up a small number of times. This chain connects TRBV19 to TRBJ1-5; a possible D gene is TRBD1 (5 bases). CDR3 length: 14 amino acids. The germline V and J ends were trimmed by 4 bases and 4 bases, with 11 bases remaining between them. CDR1 is LNHDA, CDR2 SQIVND, per germline (reference sequence). The CDR3 sequence: CASSTAAGNQPQHF. In nucleotides, the CDR3 is TGTGCCAGTAGTACCGCGGCAGGGAATCAGCCCCAGCATTTT.

The rearrangement uses TRBV5-1 and TRBJ2-1; TRBD2 matches 8 bases. V was clipped by 4 bases and J by 7 bases; unmatched bases: 10. Germline-derived CDR1 and CDR2 are SGHRS and YFSETQ. This CDR3 comprises 15 residues. The chain's CDR3 is CASSTSGLDLNEQFF. In DNA, the CDR3 is TGCGCCAGCAGCACCTCGGGACTAGACCTTAATGAGCAGTTCTTC.

This clone was observed a handful of times. The chain joins TRBV19 to TRBJ1-5; D is uncertain. Germline V gives CDR1 LNHDA, CDR2 SQIVND (reference sequence). The CDR3 is made up of 14 amino acids. V gave up 5 bases and J gave up 2 bases, with 10 bases separating them. This chain's CDR3 is CASSGRLGNQPQHF. The CDR3 DNA sequence: TGTGCCAGTAGTGGACGGCTGGGCAATCAGCCCCAGCATTTT.

The chain couples TRBV7-2 to TRBJ2-5, with D possibly matching TRBD2 (5 bases). This CDR3 is 16 amino acids long. Trimming took 0 bases from V and 1 from J, leaving 12 bases between them. Germline loops: CDR1 SGHTA, CDR2 FQGNSA. The CDR3 loop reads CASSLAFGRGQETQYF. CDR3 sequence (DNA): TGTGCCAGCAGCTTAGCTTTCGGACGGGGCCAAGAGACCCAGTACTTC.

This chain joins TRBV27 and TRBJ2-5; tentatively, D is TRBD1 or TRBD2 (6 bases each). The CDR3 totals 15 residues. V gave up 3 bases and J gave up 4 bases, with 15 bases separating them. Germline V gives CDR1 MNHEY, CDR2 SMNVEV (reference sequence). CDR3 coding DNA: TGTGCCAGCAGTTTCTGGGGGGCCGGGGGAGAGACCCAGTACTTC. Translating gives CASSFWGAGGETQYF.

The rearrangement joins TRBV4-1 to TRBJ1-1; weak D call: TRBD1 (5 bases). V lost 2 bases, J lost 5 bases, and 12 bases lay in between. Per germline, CDR1 MGHRA and CDR2 YSYEKL. The CDR3 has 14 residues. The CDR3 loop is CASSQPAEGTEAFF. For the CDR3, the DNA is TGCGCCAGCAGCCAACCCGCGGAGGGGACTGAAGCTTTCTTT.

The table lists this clone with a few counts. This chain uses TRBV9 with TRBJ2-1; 10 nucleotides match TRBD2. This CDR3 has 15 residues. The germline V gene encodes CDR1 SGDLS and CDR2 YYNGEE. The trim removed 0 bases at V and 7 bases at J, leaving 4 bases unmatched. CDR3 amino acids: CASSVGLAGDNEQFF. The CDR3 DNA reads TGTGCCAGCAGCGTAGGCCTAGCGGGAGATAATGAGCAGTTCTTC. Complete variable domain (other parts from reference TRBV9 and TRBJ2-1): DSGVTQTPKHLITATGQRVTLRCSPRSGDLSVYWYQQSLDQGLQFLIQYYNGEERAKGNILERFSAQQFPDLHSELNLSSLELGDSALYFCASSVGLAGDNEQFFGPGTRLTVL.

The chain employs TRBV7-3 and TRBJ2-5; D is uncertain. The CDR3 covers 14 residues. V was shortened by 2 bases and J by 4 bases, with 11 bases between the two germline ends. Germline loops: CDR1 SGHTA, CDR2 FQGTGA. The CDR3 protein is CASSLGSSTETQYF. The CDR3 region has the DNA TGTGCCAGCAGCTTAGGGTCTAGTACAGAGACCCAGTACTTC.

The chain carries TRBV10-3 and TRBJ1-1; 9 bases match TRBD1. Losses at the gene ends were 5 bases for V and 0 bases for J; bases not matched to a gene: 13. The CDR3 extends over 18 amino acids. Germline V CDR1 and CDR2: ENHRY, SYGVKD. The CDR3 coding sequence is TGTGCCATCAGTAAGCTGATCTTGGGACAGGGCATGAACACTGAAGCTTTCTTT. It specifies CAISKLILGQGMNTEAFF.

The V call is TRBV4-1, the J call TRBJ1-4; 10 nucleotides line up with TRBD1. Trimming cost V 3 bases and J 3 bases; bases outside gene matches: 7. The CDR3 sequence is 17 residues long. Germline assignment: CDR1 MGHRA and CDR2 YSYEKL. CDR3 bases: TGCGCCAGCAGCCATACGGGACAGGGGTTTTCTAATGAAAAACTGTTTTTT. Its protein product is CASSHTGQGFSNEKLFF.

The chain carries TRBV7-2 and TRBJ2-5; 14 bases map to TRBD2. The CDR3 has 15 amino acids. With V trimmed by 5 bases and J by 13 bases, 12 bases remained unmatched. Germline V gene lookup returns CDR1 SGHTA and CDR2 FQGNSA. CDR3 sequence reads: CASSQRTSGGSRWYF. The CDR3 bases are TGTGCCAGCAGCCAACGGACTAGCGGGGGGTCTCGTTGGTACTTC.

The chain combines TRBV5-6 with TRBJ2-1; D ambiguous. Germline V gene sequence: CDR1 SGHDT, CDR2 YYEEEE. CDR3 size: 11 residues. V was pared by 4 bases and J by 9 bases, with 8 bases between. As DNA, the CDR3 is TGTGCCAGCAGCGGTGGTTCTGAGCAGTTCTTC. Its protein product is CASSGGSEQFF. Variable domain in full (rest from reference TRBV5-6 and TRBJ2-1): DAGVTQSPTHLIKTRGQQVTLRCSPKSGHDTVSWYQQALGQGPQFIFQYYEEEERQRGNFPDRFSGHQFPNYSSELNVNALLLGDSALYLCASSGGSEQFFGPGTRLTVL.

The chain has TRBV19 and TRBJ2-4; 8 positions agree with TRBD1. Trimming took 6 bases from V and 6 from J; bases not matched to a gene: 16. From germline, CDR1 is LNHDA and CDR2 SQIVND (reference sequence). This CDR3 is built from 17 residues. CDR3 loop: CASSSRVPTGVGNIQYF. The CDR3 nucleotides are TGTGCCAGTAGCTCCCGGGTTCCGACAGGGGTCGGAAACATTCAGTACTTC.